The present T cell receptor beta chain was sequenced within a study of blood T cell repertoires in COVID-19. Study overall: The cDNA or gDNA used as material had been derived from T cells, B-cell-depleted T cells, or PBMCs.

Authors' analysis steps: For nucleated cells, counts were estimated from reference gene primer amplification. TCRdb keeps only in-frame clones here, not all; method: immunoSEQ multiplex PCR. That table furnishes V, J and clone size, whereas the DNA furnished D and trimming. Of 70,000 to 95,000 clones in the sample, 85% were seen once. The CDR3 consists of 14 residues. Per the germline V gene, CDR1 is MDHEN and CDR2 is SYDVKM. V lost 5 bases to trimming and J lost 2 bases, with 10 bases between them. The origin of this receptor is a man older than 75 with active or convalescent COVID-19. Material for sequencing was peripheral blood. J is TRBJ1-5 and V is TRBV28; tentatively, D is TRBD1 (6 bases). The DNA of the CDR3 is TGTGCCAGCAGTCAGGGGTGGGGCAATCAGCCCCAGCATTTT. This codes for CASSQGWGNQPQHF.